The 32 T cell receptor beta chains below all came from one sample that was sequenced in a study of T cell responses to AZD1222 COVID-19 vaccine. Profiling relied on immunoSEQ multiplex PCR, and the TCRdb table lists in-frame clones only, not all of them. The repertoire holds about 86,000 clones, roughly nine tenths seen once, with 3% in the top ten. The material sequenced was peripheral blood, taken on day 0 of AZD1222 vaccination. Receptors originate from an adult in good health.

This clone appeared once. This chain connects TRBV7-9 to TRBJ1-4; D gene unclear. Germline V gene lookup returns CDR1 SEHNR and CDR2 FQNEAQ (reference sequence). V lost 1 base, J lost 7 bases, and 13 bases lay in between. This CDR3 spans 15 amino acids. CDR3 in amino acids: CASSLGREEGEKLFF. Here the CDR3 DNA reads TGTGCCAGCAGCTTAGGGCGGGAGGAGGGTGAAAAACTGTTTTTT.

The rearrangement joins TRBV28 to TRBJ1-2; no firm D call. V was cut by 6 bases and J by 4 bases, with 6 bases left in between. Per the germline V gene, CDR1 is MDHEN and CDR2 is SYDVKM. The CDR3 consists of 11 residues. The CDR3 nucleotides read TGTGCCAGCAGGACCAGCTATGGCTACACCTTC. Its translation is CASRTSYGYTF.

The V call is TRBV5-5, the J call TRBJ2-1; a weak D match, TRBD2 (6 bases). Trimming removed 3 bases at V and 8 bases at J, with 24 bases between. The CDR3 consists of 17 residues. CDR1 and CDR2 (germline): SGHKS, YYEKEE (reference sequence). The CDR3 loop reads CASSWEPGLGERDEQFF. For the CDR3, the DNA is TGTGCCAGCAGCTGGGAACCGGGACTGGGGGAACGGGATGAGCAGTTCTTC.

The rearrangement uses TRBV7-3 and TRBJ1-5; possible D gene TRBD1, 5 bases. In germline, CDR1 is SGHTA, CDR2 FQGTGA. The ends were cut back, 5 bases at V and 5 bases at J, with 25 bases in the middle. The CDR3 is 18 residues long. The CDR3 DNA reads as TGTGCCAGCAGCCCCTGGAGCATACAGGCCCTACTCCATCAGCCCCAGCATTTT. Its translation: CASSPWSIQALLHQPQHF.

The chain is built from TRBV28 and TRBJ2-7; D is perhaps TRBD2 (6 bases). This CDR3 comprises 13 residues. The germline V and J ends were trimmed by 8 bases and 2 bases, with 13 bases remaining between them. Germline-derived CDR1 and CDR2 are MDHEN and SYDVKM. The CDR3 here is CASGGGVTYEQYF. The CDR3, as DNA: TGTGCCAGCGGAGGAGGGGTCACCTACGAGCAGTACTTC.

V usage is TRBV6-5 and J usage is TRBJ1-1; no firm D call. V lost 7 bases and J lost 1, with 13 bases in between. The CDR3 has 14 amino acids. Germline values: CDR1 MNHEY, CDR2 SVGAGI. CDR3 region: CASNPTHGNTEAFF. The CDR3 nucleotides read TGTGCCAGCAACCCAACCCATGGGAACACTGAAGCTTTCTTT.

CDR3 amino acids: CASSISYRAGQPQHF. CDR3 coding DNA: TGTGCCAGTAGCATATCATACAGGGCAGGGCAGCCCCAGCATTTT. The chain has TRBV19 and TRBJ1-5; D is possibly TRBD1 (6 bases). V lost 6 bases and J 7 bases, leaving 19 bases between the germline ends. Germline V lookup: CDR1 LNHDA, CDR2 SQIVND (reference sequence). The length of the CDR3 is 15 residues.

This clone was recorded a few times. The rearrangement uses TRBV3-1 (or the pseudogene TRBV3-2) and TRBJ2-2; possibly TRBD1 for D (6 bases). The CDR3 is 17 residues long. V gave up 3 bases and J gave up 4 bases, with 18 bases separating them. Germline V lookup: CDR1 LGHDT, CDR2 YNNKEL (reference sequence). The CDR3: CASSQGHRDGLTGELFF. CDR3 nucleotide sequence: TGTGCCAGCAGCCAGGGACACCGGGACGGACTCACCGGGGAGCTGTTTTTT.

The chain links TRBV5-1 to TRBJ1-1; D call uncertain. CDR1 is SGHRS, CDR2 YFSETQ, per germline. The CDR3 extends over 14 amino acids. Deletions cut 0 bases from V and 0 bases from J, with 6 bases between. The CDR3 protein is CASSLGGLNTEAFF. CDR3 nucleotides: TGCGCCAGCAGCTTGGGTGGATTGAACACTGAAGCTTTCTTT. Combining the CDR3 with reference TRBV5-1 and TRBJ1-1 gives the whole variable domain KAGVTQTPRYLIKTRGQQVTLSCSPISGHRSVSWYQQTPGQGLQFLFEYFSETQRNKGNFPGRFSGRQFSNSRSEMNVSTLELGDSALYLCASSLGGLNTEAFFGQGTRLTVV.

The V call is TRBV5-4, the J call TRBJ2-2, with D hard to call. Germline assignment: CDR1 SGHNT and CDR2 YYREEE (reference sequence). Deletions cut 3 bases from V and 3 bases from J, with 15 bases between. There are 16 residues in the CDR3. The CDR3 nucleotides are TGTGCCAGCAGCTCCGTTGTCGCTTCGTACACCGGGGAGCTGTTTTTT. It codes for CASSSVVASYTGELFF.

CDR3 DNA sequence: TGTGCCAGCTCACCACCGGGAAATCGGAACACTGAAGCTTTCTTT. It yields the protein CASSPPGNRNTEAFF. This chain joins TRBV18 and TRBJ1-1, with D unclear. V lost 0 bases, J lost 1 base, and 9 bases lay in between. This CDR3 comprises 15 residues. Germline V gene sequence: CDR1 KGHSH, CDR2 LQKENI.

This chain uses TRBV15 with TRBJ1-5, with D unclear. The germline V gene has CDR1 LNHNV and CDR2 YYDKDF (reference sequence). V was trimmed by 2 bases and J by 2 bases, leaving 4 bases between them. CDR3 length: 13 residues. CDR3: CATSRSGNQPQHF. The CDR3 nucleotides are TGTGCCACCAGCAGATCTGGCAATCAGCCCCAGCATTTT.

In DNA, the CDR3 is TGTGCCAGCAGTTTGGGGACTAGCGGGAAGAATGAGCAGTTCTTC. Protein: CASSLGTSGKNEQFF. The rearrangement links TRBV28 to TRBJ2-1, with 13 bases identical to TRBD2. Germline V gives CDR1 MDHEN, CDR2 SYDVKM. The CDR3 contains 15 residues. With V trimmed by 3 bases and J by 7 bases, 3 bases remained unmatched.

This chain connects TRBV19 to TRBJ2-1; D perhaps matches TRBD1 (5 bases). Germline CDR1 and CDR2: LNHDA and SQIVND (reference sequence). The CDR3 contains 13 residues. Trimming shortened V by 10 bases and J by 1 base, and 11 bases separated the two germline ends. CDR3 sequence reads: CATGQGSYNEQFF. CDR3 coding DNA: TGTGCCACCGGTCAGGGATCCTACAATGAGCAGTTCTTC. Together with reference TRBV19 and TRBJ2-1, the CDR3 gives the full variable domain: DGGITQSPKYLFRKEGQNVTLSCEQNLNHDAMYWYRQDPGQGLRLIYYSQIVNDFQKGDIAEGYSVSREKKESFPLTVTSAQKNPTAFYLCATGQGSYNEQFFGPGTRLTVL.

The CDR3 region is CSVEDPRGAPGELFF. DNA for the CDR3: TGCAGCGTTGAAGACCCCAGGGGAGCGCCCGGGGAGCTGTTTTTT. This chain joins TRBV29-1 and TRBJ2-2, with a tentative D call TRBD1 (6 bases). Germline V CDR1 and CDR2: SQVTM, ANQGSEA. CDR3 size: 15 residues. Trimming removed 0 bases at V and 6 bases at J, with 14 bases between.

This clone came up once. V is TRBV3-1 (or the pseudogene TRBV3-2) and J is TRBJ2-7; TRBD1 agrees at 7 bases. This CDR3 region has 16 residues. Germline lookup yields CDR1 LGHDT and CDR2 YNNKEL (reference sequence). V dropped 1 base and J dropped 9; count of bases not matched to a gene: 15. CDR3 protein: CASSQAYRGYTVGQYF. The CDR3 bases are TGTGCCAGCAGCCAAGCTTACAGGGGCTATACGGTCGGGCAGTACTTC.

The rearrangement joins TRBV28 to TRBJ2-2; D uncertain. This CDR3 has 13 residues. V dropped 8 bases and J dropped 1 base, with 8 bases sitting between them. Germline V CDR1 and CDR2: MDHEN, SYDVKM. Here the CDR3 reads CASGYLNTGELFF. As DNA, the CDR3 is TGTGCCAGCGGATACTTGAACACCGGGGAGCTGTTTTTT.

The rearrangement links TRBV19 to TRBJ1-1; weak D call: TRBD1 (5 bases). In germline, CDR1 is LNHDA, CDR2 SQIVND (reference sequence). Trimming cost V 5 bases and J 11 bases, with 18 bases left between them. The CDR3 loop spans 13 amino acids. The CDR3 protein is CASSPGTRPSAFF. The CDR3 DNA reads TGTGCCAGTAGTCCCGGGACCCGGCCCTCGGCTTTCTTT.

The chain couples TRBV7-2 to TRBJ2-7; maybe TRBD2 (5 bases). CDR1 and CDR2 (germline): SGHTA, FQGNSA. The CDR3 has 15 amino acids. Between the trimmed V and J ends, which lost 4 bases and 3 bases, there was a span of 16 bases. CDR3 protein: CASSSKTMVRYEQYF. Written as DNA, the CDR3 is TGTGCCAGCAGCTCCAAGACTATGGTTCGCTACGAGCAGTACTTC.

The chain uses TRBV28 and TRBJ2-7; the D is unclear. With 1 base removed from V and 7 bases from J, the gap between germline ends came to 11 bases. The germline V gene encodes CDR1 MDHEN and CDR2 SYDVKM. The CDR3 has 13 residues. In nucleotides, the CDR3 is TGTGCCAGCAGTTTATTTTCTCCTGGAGAGCAGTACTTC. It translates to CASSLFSPGEQYF.

This clone was observed once. CDR3 bases: TGTGCCAGCAGCCGGACAGGGAGTAATTCACCCCTCCACTTT. Amino acid sequence: CASSRTGSNSPLHF. This chain uses TRBV7-9 with TRBJ1-6; 8 positions match TRBD1. With 5 bases clipped from V and 6 bases from J, the junction kept 3 bases outside the gene matches. The CDR3 runs 14 residues. Germline CDR1 SEHNR, CDR2 FQNEAQ (reference sequence).

V usage is TRBV9 and J usage is TRBJ2-1; no clear D. CDR1 is SGDLS, CDR2 YYNGEE, per germline. This CDR3 contains 14 residues. V lost 0 bases and J 3 bases, leaving 7 bases between the germline ends. CDR3 DNA: TGTGCCAGCAGCGTAGTTGTTAACTACAATGAGCAGTTCTTC. Its protein is CASSVVVNYNEQFF.

The chain uses TRBV18 and TRBJ2-7, with 9 bases matching TRBD1. Trimming took 4 bases from V and 1 from J; bases not matched to a gene: 8. The CDR3 totals 16 residues. The germline gives CDR1 KGHSH, CDR2 LQKENI. The CDR3 spells CASSLVDRGYSYEQYF. The CDR3, as DNA: TGTGCCAGCTCACTAGTGGACAGGGGTTATTCCTACGAGCAGTACTTC. Full variable domain (outside the CDR3, taken from reference TRBV18 and TRBJ2-7): NAGVMQNPRHLVRRRGQEARLRCSPMKGHSHVYWYRQLPEEGLKFMVYLQKENIIDESGMPKERFSAEFPKEGPSILRIQQVVRGDSAAYFCASSLVDRGYSYEQYFGPGTRLTVT.

The rearrangement uses TRBV27 and TRBJ1-2; D perhaps matches TRBD1 (5 bases). Germline V CDR1 and CDR2: MNHEY, SMNVEV (reference sequence). There are 13 residues in the CDR3. V dropped 6 bases and J dropped 8 bases, with 16 bases sitting between them. The CDR3 region has the DNA TGTGCCAGCAGCCGGGACCCTGGGAAGGGCTACACCTTC. Translated: CASSRDPGKGYTF.

The chain is built from TRBV28 and TRBJ1-2, with 9 bases fitting TRBD1. Unmatched junction bases numbered 6, after V lost 2 bases and J lost 8 bases. The CDR3 extends over 14 amino acids. Per the germline V gene, CDR1 is MDHEN and CDR2 is SYDVKM. CDR3 amino acids: CASSLPGQGGGYTF. In DNA form, the CDR3 reads TGTGCCAGCAGTTTACCGGGACAGGGTGGCGGCTACACCTTC.

V usage is TRBV6-5 and J usage is TRBJ1-6; D remains unclear. The CDR3 runs 15 residues. The V end was cut by 1 base, the J end by 7 bases, with 11 bases between. From germline, CDR1 is MNHEY and CDR2 SVGAGI. The CDR3 coding sequence is TGTGCCAGCAGTTACTACACCCCGGAGAATTCACCCCTCCACTTT. Its protein product is CASSYYTPENSPLHF.

This sequence joins TRBV2 and TRBJ2-7; D is tentatively TRBD1 or TRBD2 (5 bases each). Germline V gene data show CDR1 as SNHLY and CDR2 as FYNNEI. CDR3 length: 13 amino acids. The germline V and J ends were trimmed by 6 bases and 0 bases, with 9 bases remaining between them. The CDR3: CASRGTASYEQYF. The CDR3 DNA sequence: TGTGCCAGCAGGGGGACGGCCTCCTACGAGCAGTACTTC.

The V gene is TRBV18, the J gene TRBJ1-3; no clear D. Germline assignment: CDR1 KGHSH and CDR2 LQKENI. The CDR3 loop spans 14 amino acids. Trimming pared 2 bases from V and 0 bases from J, leaving 5 bases between. The CDR3 loop reads CASSPEGSGNTIYF. The DNA of the CDR3 is TGTGCCAGCTCACCAGAGGGCTCTGGAAACACCATATATTTT.

The chain's CDR3 is CASSIGGRSGNTIYF. In DNA, the CDR3 is TGTGCCAGTAGTATCGGGGGCCGGTCTGGAAACACCATATATTTT. The rearrangement joins TRBV19 to TRBJ1-3; D may be TRBD1 (6 bases). The V and J ends lost 3 bases and 1 base respectively, with 10 bases between them. The CDR3 loop spans 15 amino acids. Germline V gene sequence: CDR1 LNHDA, CDR2 SQIVND (reference sequence).

The count of this clone is one. The genes are TRBV5-1 and TRBJ2-3; D gene ambiguous. This CDR3 has 16 residues. CDR1 is SGHRS, CDR2 YFSETQ, per germline. Trimming cost V 1 base and J 2 bases, with 14 bases left between them. This CDR3 reads CASSLSAEKPTDTQYF. In DNA, the CDR3 is TGCGCCAGCAGCTTGTCGGCGGAGAAGCCCACAGATACGCAGTATTTT.

This chain links TRBV19 with TRBJ1-2; the D is unclear. The CDR3 runs to 14 residues. The ends were cut back, 6 bases at V and 8 bases at J, with 19 bases in the middle. Per germline, CDR1 LNHDA and CDR2 SQIVND (reference sequence). The CDR3 bases are TGTGCCAGTAGCTACGGACGCTCCCCTGAGGGCTACACCTTC. Protein sequence: CASSYGRSPEGYTF.

The chain is built from TRBV5-1 and TRBJ1-1; D ambiguous. The CDR3 consists of 13 residues. V was pared by 0 bases and J by 0 bases, with 3 bases between. The germline CDR1 and CDR2 sequences are SGHRS and YFSETQ. The CDR3 loop reads CASSLGMNTEAFF. The CDR3 DNA reads as TGCGCCAGCAGCTTGGGCATGAACACTGAAGCTTTCTTT.